This T cell receptor beta chain was sequenced during a study of CD8+ T cells in alopecia areata. Study background: Twice daily, treated patients received 5 to 10 mg of oral tofacitinib. The study gave tofacitinib for 6 to 18 months, then 6 months off drug. General study findings and limits: Higher clonality than in normal scalp was seen in lesional scalp, especially alopecia totalis/universalis.

A remark on this clone: Its cognate antigen is unknown.

The sample's treatment: oral pan-JAK inhibitor, 5-10 mg twice daily. This CDR3 comprises 14 residues. The V end lost 7 bases, the J end lost 1 base, and 16 bases lay between the germline ends. Germline V CDR1 and CDR2: SQVTM, ANQGSEA. RNA was isolated and reverse transcribed to cDNA, the sequencing template. Profiling relied on immunoSEQ multiplex PCR, and the TCRdb table lists in-frame clones only, not all of them. The sample carries 200,000 to 250,000 clones, more than 30% recorded once. This sequence originates from a human donor with alopecia areata. This chain links TRBV29-1 with TRBJ1-1; maybe TRBD1 (6 bases). Sequencing used CD4+ T cells sorted from blood, obtained at roughly week 30, from a patient treated with tofacitinib. CDR3 DNA: TGCAGCGCCACTAAGGCACAGGGGAACACTGAAGCTTTCTTT. This codes for CSATKAQGNTEAFF.